Shown below are 3 T cell receptor beta chains from a single sample sequenced in a study of graft-versus-host responses after intestinal transplantation. These receptors are not linked to any known antigen. Profiling relied on immunoSEQ multiplex PCR, and the TCRdb table lists in-frame clones only, not all of them. The sample gives more than 85,000 clones, about 93% of which show up once; 2% to 2.5% is in the top ten. Sequenced here: unstimulated CD8+ T cells sorted from spleen or lymph node cells, sampled before intestinal transplant. The receptors derive from a human donor who received an intestinal transplant.

The CDR3 nucleotides are TGTGCCAGCAGCTTAGTAAGGACAGCAAATTCACCCCTCCACTTT. Its protein product is CASSLVRTANSPLHF. The V call is TRBV7-9, the J call TRBJ1-6; TRBD1 is a possible D gene (6 bases). Trimming stripped 1 base from V and 7 bases from J, with 11 bases between. Germline V gene data show CDR1 as SEHNR and CDR2 as FQNEAQ (reference sequence). This CDR3 is 15 amino acids long.

The chain recombines TRBV9 with TRBJ2-7; 11 bases match TRBD1. Unmatched junction bases numbered 4, after V lost 3 bases and J lost 2 bases. The CDR3 is 15 residues long. Germline CDR1 SGDLS, CDR2 YYNGEE. CDR3 protein: CASSAGQGGTYEQYF. CDR3 nucleotide sequence: TGTGCCAGCAGCGCGGGACAGGGGGGAACCTACGAGCAGTACTTC. The entire variable domain, with the rest obtained from reference TRBV9 and TRBJ2-7, is as follows: DSGVTQTPKHLITATGQRVTLRCSPRSGDLSVYWYQQSLDQGLQFLIQYYNGEERAKGNILERFSAQQFPDLHSELNLSSLELGDSALYFCASSAGQGGTYEQYFGPGTRLTVT.

The chain uses TRBV6-1 and TRBJ2-7; D gene uncertain. CDR1 is MNHNS, CDR2 SASEGT, per germline. The V gene lost 5 bases and the J gene lost 3 bases, with 11 bases spanning the gap. The CDR3 is made up of 13 amino acids. The CDR3 DNA sequence: TGTGCCAGCAGTTTTGTCGACATCTACGAGCAGTACTTC. Protein sequence: CASSFVDIYEQYF.